This TCR beta chain was obtained from a study of cytomegalovirus exposure and HLA in healthy donors. Study-wide points: Earlier analysis found most TCR beta V segments productive about 87% or about 30% of the time. The study labeled 150 to 200 TCR beta chains cytomegalovirus-associated.

The PCR used 60 Vbeta and 13 Jbeta primers. Assay: immunoSEQ multiplex PCR; the TCRdb copy retains only in-frame clones and omits some. The sample consists of approximately 100,000 clones, more than 65% of them appearing once. Regarding this clone: Antigen: not known.

V lost 5 bases and J 2 bases, leaving 15 bases between the germline ends. The CDR3 totals 15 residues. In germline, CDR1 is SEHNR, CDR2 FQNEAQ (reference sequence). The gene calls are TRBV7-9 and TRBJ1-1; a weak D match, TRBD1 (6 bases). This receptor was taken from a boy between 5 and 17 years old in good health and CMV-seronegative. The specimen sequenced was PBMCs. The chain's CDR3 is CASSRSGGSNTEAFF. DNA for the CDR3: TGTGCCAGCAGCCGGTCGGGGGGCTCTAACACTGAAGCTTTCTTT.